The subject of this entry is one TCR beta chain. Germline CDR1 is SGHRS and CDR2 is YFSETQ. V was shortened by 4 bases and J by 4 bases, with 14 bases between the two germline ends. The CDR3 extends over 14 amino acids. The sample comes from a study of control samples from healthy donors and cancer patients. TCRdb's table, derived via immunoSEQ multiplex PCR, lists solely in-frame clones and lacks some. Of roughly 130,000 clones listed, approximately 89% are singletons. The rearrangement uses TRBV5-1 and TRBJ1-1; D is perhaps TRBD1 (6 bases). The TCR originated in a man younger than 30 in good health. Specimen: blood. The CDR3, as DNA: TGCGCCAGCAGCGCCCGGACAGAGAGCACTGAAGCTTTCTTT. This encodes CASSARTESTEAFF.